This T cell receptor beta chain was sequenced in a study of T cell responses to AZD1222 COVID-19 vaccine. Germline CDR1 reads SGDLS; CDR2 reads YYNGEE. The CDR3 consists of 14 residues. V was pared by 3 bases and J by 3 bases, with 13 bases between. Study findings and constraints: Dominant at 160-218 and 743-854, vaccine-associated CD4 TCRs also spanned spike.

About this clone itself: Its antigen is unknown.

Produced via immunoSEQ multiplex PCR; TCRdb's table is partial and in-frame only. The data show around 210,000 clones, approximately 94% seen once. The sample was peripheral blood, taken 28 days after the second dose of the MenACWY control vaccine. V gene TRBV9 combines with J gene TRBJ2-7; D could derive from TRBD1 or TRBD2 (5 bases each). The sequence came from an adult who received the MenACWY meningococcal vaccine as a control. The CDR3 sequence is CASSGRDGNYEQYF. The CDR3, as DNA: TGTGCCAGCAGCGGACGGGACGGAAACTACGAGCAGTACTTC.